This T cell receptor beta chain came from a study of blood T cell repertoires in COVID-19. In the study overall: The United States, Italy and Spain supplied acute and convalescent COVID-19 samples. T cells, B-cell-depleted T cells, or PBMCs supplied cDNA or gDNA.

Under the authors' procedure: It was from reference gene primer amplification that nucleated cell counts were estimated. Sequenced by immunoSEQ multiplex PCR; TCRdb stores in-frame clones only, minus some. The DNA gave D and trimming, while V, J and clone size come from that table. The data contain under 200,000 clones, roughly 86% of them seen just once; the ten biggest clones take up just under 4%. The sequencing sample was made of peripheral blood. The receptor's source is a woman aged 55-75 years who had recovered from COVID-19.

CDR3 DNA: TGTGCCAGCAGCTTAACTCGGGGTAGCTCCTACAATGAGCAGTTCTTC. Amino acids: CASSLTRGSSYNEQFF. The chain joins TRBV7-3 to TRBJ2-1, with D perhaps matching TRBD2 (5 bases). The CDR3 has 16 residues. Trimming took off 0 bases at V and 0 bases at J, with 9 bases between the two ends. Germline CDR1 and CDR2: SGHTA and FQGTGA.